Below are 8 T cell receptor beta chains sequenced from a single sample in a study of PD-L1 blockade in urothelial cancer. Described time point: pretreatment peripheral blood. Sequencing used immunoSEQ multiplex PCR; TCRdb keeps in-frame clones, though not all of them. The repertoire holds 55,000 to 75,000 clones, with approximately 80% as singletons. Sequenced here: PBMCs, sampled around atezolizumab (anti-PD-L1) treatment. Source of these receptors: a man in his sixties or seventies with urothelial cancer.

V gene TRBV18 combines with J gene TRBJ2-7, with 11 nucleotides matching TRBD1. V gave up 3 bases and J gave up 4 bases; unmatched junction bases: 5. Germline V CDR1 and CDR2: KGHSH, LQKENI. The CDR3 spans 15 residues. The CDR3 DNA sequence: TGTGCCAGCTCACCGGGACAGGGGGGTTGGTACGAGCAGTACTTC. Its protein is CASSPGQGGWYEQYF.

The chain couples TRBV7-3 to TRBJ2-1; 9 nucleotides align to TRBD2. The CDR3 is 16 amino acids. V lost 5 bases to trimming and J lost 2 bases; unmatched junction nucleotides: 7. Germline loops: CDR1 SGHTA, CDR2 FQGTGA. The CDR3 DNA follows: TGTGCCAGCAGCAATAGCGGGAGAGGGCCCTACAATGAGCAGTTCTTC. Translating it yields CASSNSGRGPYNEQFF.

The J gene is TRBJ2-7, the V gene TRBV23-1, with 9 bases aligning to TRBD1. TRBV23-1 falls under the ORF class, with uncertain function. The CDR3 runs to 16 residues. V gave up 0 bases and J gave up 1 base; unmatched junction bases: 4. Written as DNA, the CDR3 is TGCGCCAGCAGTCAATCGACAGGGGGGGGGTCCTACGAGCAGTACTTC. Translation gives CASSQSTGGGSYEQYF.

This clone showed up just once. The J gene is TRBJ2-7, the V gene TRBV4-3; no reliable D call. The CDR3 has 15 residues. V shed 0 bases and J shed 1 base, with 10 bases lying between them. Germline V gives CDR1 LGHNA, CDR2 YSLEER. The CDR3 loop is CASSQDPTGSYEQYF. Here the CDR3 DNA reads TGCGCCAGCAGCCAAGATCCCACGGGTTCCTACGAGCAGTACTTC.

This rearrangement joins TRBV27 to TRBJ1-5, with TRBD1 matching 7 bases. CDR1 MNHEY and CDR2 SMNVEV come from the germline V gene (reference sequence). This CDR3 has 15 amino acids. J was trimmed by 6 bases and V by 5 bases; bases with no gene match: 10. In DNA, the CDR3 is TGTGCCAGCAGTCGGGACCGGGACAGTAGTCAGCCCCAGCATTTT. It is translated as CASSRDRDSSQPQHF.

This clone was counted a single time. V is TRBV7-9 and J is TRBJ2-1; no firm D call. V lost 4 bases and J 9 bases, leaving 10 bases between the germline ends. Germline CDR1 SEHNR, CDR2 FQNEAQ (reference sequence). This CDR3 region has 12 residues. The CDR3 spells CASSSLGGEQFF. CDR3 in DNA: TGTGCCAGCAGCTCGCTAGGTGGTGAGCAGTTCTTC.

The rearrangement joins TRBV5-1 to TRBJ1-2, with 9 bases that match TRBD1. The germline CDR1 and CDR2 sequences are SGHRS and YFSETQ. V dropped 3 bases and J dropped 7; count of bases not matched to a gene: 10. CDR3 length equals 15 residues. The CDR3 protein is CASSSRTGQGSGYTF. The CDR3, as DNA: TGCGCCAGCAGCTCCCGCACGGGACAGGGTAGTGGCTACACCTTC.

The chain combines TRBV29-1 with TRBJ1-1, with no clear D. Germline lookup yields CDR1 SQVTM and CDR2 ANQGSEA. CDR3 size: 13 residues. V gave up 2 bases and J gave up 3 bases, with 10 bases separating them. The DNA for the CDR3 is TGCAGCGTTGAATACGAGACATACACTGAAGCTTTCTTT. Translated, it gives CSVEYETYTEAFF.